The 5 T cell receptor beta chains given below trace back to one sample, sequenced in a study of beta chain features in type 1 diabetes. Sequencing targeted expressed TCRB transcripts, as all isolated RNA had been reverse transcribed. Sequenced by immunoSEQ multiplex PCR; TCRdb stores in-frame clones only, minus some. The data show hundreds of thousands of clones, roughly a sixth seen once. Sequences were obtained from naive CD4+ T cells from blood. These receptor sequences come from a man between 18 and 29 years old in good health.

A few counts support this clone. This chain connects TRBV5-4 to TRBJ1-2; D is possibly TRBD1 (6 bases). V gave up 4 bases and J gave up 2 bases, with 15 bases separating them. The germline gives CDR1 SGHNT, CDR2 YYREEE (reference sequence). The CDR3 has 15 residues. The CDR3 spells CASSNEGQINYGYTF. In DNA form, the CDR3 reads TGTGCCAGCAGCAACGAGGGACAAATCAACTATGGCTACACCTTC.

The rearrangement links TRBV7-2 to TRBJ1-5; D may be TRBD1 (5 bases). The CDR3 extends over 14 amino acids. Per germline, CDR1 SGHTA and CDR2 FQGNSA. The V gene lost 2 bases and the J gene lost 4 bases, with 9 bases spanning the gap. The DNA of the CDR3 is TGTGCCAGCAGCTTATTGGGGCTTAATCAGCCCCAGCATTTT. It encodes CASSLLGLNQPQHF.

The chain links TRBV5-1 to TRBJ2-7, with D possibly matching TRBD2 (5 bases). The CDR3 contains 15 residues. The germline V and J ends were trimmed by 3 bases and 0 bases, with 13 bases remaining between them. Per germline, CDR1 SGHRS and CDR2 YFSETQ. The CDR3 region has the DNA TGCGCCAGCAGCTGGGAGACTATGAGCTCCTACGAGCAGTACTTC. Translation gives CASSWETMSSYEQYF.

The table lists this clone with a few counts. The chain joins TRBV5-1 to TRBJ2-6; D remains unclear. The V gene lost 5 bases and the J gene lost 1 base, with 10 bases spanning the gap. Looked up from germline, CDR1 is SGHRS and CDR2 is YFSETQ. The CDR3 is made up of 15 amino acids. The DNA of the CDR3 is TGCGCCAGCAGGCCGCCGGATTCTGGGGCCAACGTCCTGACTTTC. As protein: CASRPPDSGANVLTF.

The CDR3 DNA follows: TGCGCCAGCAGCCCGGTCCCGGGTAATTCCTACAATGAGCAGTTCTTC. Translating gives CASSPVPGNSYNEQFF. The rearrangement uses TRBV5-1 and TRBJ2-1; D not certain. CDR1 is SGHRS and CDR2 is YFSETQ in the germline V gene. The CDR3 has 16 residues. V lost 4 bases to trimming and J lost 1 base, with 15 bases between them. Complete variable domain (other parts from reference TRBV5-1 and TRBJ2-1): KAGVTQTPRYLIKTRGQQVTLSCSPISGHRSVSWYQQTPGQGLQFLFEYFSETQRNKGNFPGRFSGRQFSNSRSEMNVSTLELGDSALYLCASSPVPGNSYNEQFFGPGTRLTVL.